This T cell receptor beta chain stems from a study of blood T cell repertoires in COVID-19. For the study at large: COVID-19 samples collected from the United States, Italy and Spain covered acute and convalescent phases. PBMCs, B-cell-depleted T cells, or T cells provided the cDNA or gDNA that made up the material.

In the source study's methods: Reference gene primer amplification yielded estimated nucleated cell counts. Profiled with immunoSEQ multiplex PCR; TCRdb holds only in-frame clones, not every one. V and J calls and clone size are those listed in that table; D and trimming were worked out from the DNA. This table has over 150,000 clones, 88% appearing once. A word on this clone: One end of the junction varies from germline; a read error may be responsible.

CDR1 is SSHAT, CDR2 FNYEAQ, per germline (reference sequence). This CDR3 contains 14 residues. The source of this sequence is a man aged 30-40 years with acute or convalescent COVID-19. This chain links TRBV7-7 with TRBJ2-1; D gene ambiguous. Material: peripheral blood. The CDR3 reads CASSPAGSHNEQFF. The CDR3 coding sequence is TGTGCTAGCAGCCCAGCAGGTTCTCACAATGAGCAGTTCTTC.